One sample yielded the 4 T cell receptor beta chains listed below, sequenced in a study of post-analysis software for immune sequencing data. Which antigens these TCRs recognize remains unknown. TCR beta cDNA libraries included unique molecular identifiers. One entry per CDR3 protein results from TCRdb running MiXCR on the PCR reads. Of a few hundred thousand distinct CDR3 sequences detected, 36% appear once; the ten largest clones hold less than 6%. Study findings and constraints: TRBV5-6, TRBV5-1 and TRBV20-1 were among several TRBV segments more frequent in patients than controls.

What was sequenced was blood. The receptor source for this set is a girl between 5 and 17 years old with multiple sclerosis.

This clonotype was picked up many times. In nucleotides, the CDR3 is TGTGCCACCAGCAGAGACAGGGGCAATCAGCCCCAGCATTTT. Translating it yields CATSRDRGNQPQHF. The V and J genes are TRBV15 and TRBJ1-5, with D maybe TRBD1 (5 bases). Per germline, CDR1 LNHNV and CDR2 YYDKDF (reference sequence). The CDR3 consists of 14 residues. V was trimmed by 0 bases and J by 2 bases, leaving 5 bases between them. Full variable domain (missing parts from reference TRBV15 and TRBJ1-5): DAMVIQNPRYQVTQFGKPVTLSCSQTLNHNVMYWYQQKSSQAPKLLFHYYDKDFNNEADTPDNFQSRRPNTSFCFLDIRSPGLGDTAMYLCATSRDRGNQPQHFGDGTRLSIL.

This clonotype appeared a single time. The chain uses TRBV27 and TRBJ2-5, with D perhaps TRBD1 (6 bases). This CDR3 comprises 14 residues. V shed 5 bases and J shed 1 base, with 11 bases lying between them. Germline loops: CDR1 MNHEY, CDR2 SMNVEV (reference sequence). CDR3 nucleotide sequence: TGTGCCAGCAGTCCACAGGGAATCCAAGAGACCCAGTACTTC. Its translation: CASSPQGIQETQYF.

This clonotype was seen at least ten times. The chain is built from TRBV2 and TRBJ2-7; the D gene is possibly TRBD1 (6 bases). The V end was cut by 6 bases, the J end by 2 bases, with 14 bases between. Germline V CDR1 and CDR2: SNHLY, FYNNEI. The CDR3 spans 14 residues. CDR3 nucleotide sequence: TGTGCCAGCAGGGGGGCCCTTCTCGCCTACGAGCAGTACTTC. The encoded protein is CASRGALLAYEQYF. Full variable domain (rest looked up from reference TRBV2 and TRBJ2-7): EPEVTQTPSHQVTQMGQEVILRCVPISNHLYFYWYRQILGQKVEFLVSFYNNEISEKSEIFDDQFSVERPDGSNFTLKIRSTKLEDSAMYFCASRGALLAYEQYFGPGTRLTVT.

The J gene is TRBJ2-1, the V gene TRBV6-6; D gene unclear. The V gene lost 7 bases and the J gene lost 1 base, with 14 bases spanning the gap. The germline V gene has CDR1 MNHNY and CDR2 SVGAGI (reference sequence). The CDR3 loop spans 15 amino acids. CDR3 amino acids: CASTFRADSYNEQFF. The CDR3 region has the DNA TGTGCCAGCACCTTTAGGGCAGATTCCTACAATGAGCAGTTCTTC.